The T cell receptor beta chain under discussion was sequenced for a study of breast tumors, draining lymph nodes, adjacent tissues (dated by TCRdb to the mid-2010s). In the study overall: In breast cancer patients, the study compared the TCR beta repertoires of tumor, adjacent nontumor tissue and axillary lymph nodes. In human breast cancer, the study set out to evaluate how tumor, surrounding tissue and draining lymph node repertoires relate to one another and whether T cells may move between these sites.

At the junction V is shortened by 6 bases and J by 7 bases; bases outside the gene matches: 9. The CDR3 has 16 amino acids, counting the end cysteine and phenylalanine. Only the CDR3 region is kept as DNA, spanning 48 bases read in frame from base 1. In the germline V gene, CDR1 corresponds to MNHEY and CDR2 to SVGAGI. The sequencing machine was an Illumina HiSeq 2000. Multiplex PCR amplification was used to generate the TCR beta chain libraries. High-throughput sequencing was used to analyze the amplified TCR beta chain products. The public reads were quality trimmed at Q25 with fastp and then assembled into clones with MiXCR by TCRdb, keeping productive beta chains. Each CDR3 protein appears once, grouped with its most common genes and DNA. Here the sample has over 35,000 distinct CDR3 sequences; 35% to 45% occur a single time. The ten most abundant clones make up approximately 10% of the sample.

This clonotype was recorded at least ten times. Its antigen remains undetermined. Base qualities are not provided; no much larger clone lies one nucleotide away. Points the paper makes about the study in general: The data were judged consistent with most tumor T cells deriving from the lymph node and then expanding within tumor tissue. Tumor T-cell repertoires showed less diversity than lymph node repertoires and more diversity than nontumor tissue repertoires, and tumor T-cell repertoires showed preferential V and J gene usage. Rather than being directly demonstrated, the conclusion that tumor T cells originate in lymph nodes was presented as consistent with a hypothesis. In luminal-like breast cancer, tumor and nontumor tissue repertoires resembled each other significantly more than in basal-like breast cancer.

The sequence joins TRBV6-5 to TRBJ2-1, with 13 bases aligning to TRBD2. The sequenced material came from breast tumor tissue. The source of this sequence is a female donor with breast cancer. Some clones in this sample may be carry-over from other donors' samples. The CDR3 protein sequence reads: CASRQRTSGSHNEQFF. The base sequence is TGTGCCAGCAGGCAACGGACTAGCGGGAGTCATAATGAGCAGTTCTTC.